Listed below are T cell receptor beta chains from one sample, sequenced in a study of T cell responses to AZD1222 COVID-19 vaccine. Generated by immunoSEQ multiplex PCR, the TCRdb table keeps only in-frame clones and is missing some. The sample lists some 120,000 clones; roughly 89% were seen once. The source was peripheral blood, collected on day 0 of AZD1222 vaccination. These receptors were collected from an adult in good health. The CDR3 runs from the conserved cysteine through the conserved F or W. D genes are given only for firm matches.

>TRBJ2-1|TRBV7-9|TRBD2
TGTGCCAGCAGCTTTGTCCTAGCGGGAGGGTTCAATGAGCAGTTCTTC
CASSFVLAGGFNEQFF
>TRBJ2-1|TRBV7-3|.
TGTGCCAGCAGCTTAATCGGCCCTGGTACTGAGCAGTTCTTC
CASSLIGPGTEQFF
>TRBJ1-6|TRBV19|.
TGTGCCAGTAGTACGCACGATAATTCACCCCTCCACTTT
CASSTHDNSPLHF
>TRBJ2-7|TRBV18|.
TGTGCCAGCTCACCACTCGGCGACGAGCAGTACTTC
CASSPLGDEQYF
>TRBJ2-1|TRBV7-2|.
TGTGCCAGCAGCCCGGATCGGGGCGCAGGGCTGAATGAGCAGTTCTTC
CASSPDRGAGLNEQFF
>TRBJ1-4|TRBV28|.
TGTGCCAGCAGTGGACCCGGGACCGGGGGTGAAAAACTGTTTTTT
CASSGPGTGGEKLFF
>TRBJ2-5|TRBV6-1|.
TGTGCCAGCAGTGAAAGCAAGGGCTCATGGGAGACCCAGTACTTC
CASSESKGSWETQYF
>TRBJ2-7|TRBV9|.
TGTGCCAGCAGCGTAGCTCCGGGAGATCCGCGCCACGAGCAGTACTTC
CASSVAPGDPRHEQYF
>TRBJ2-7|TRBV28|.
TGTGCCAGCTTCGAATTCGGGGACGAGCAGTACTTC
CASFEFGDEQYF
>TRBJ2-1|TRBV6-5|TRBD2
TGTGCCAGCAGGACGGGAGGGCAGGGGGAGCAGTTCTTC
CASRTGGQGEQFF
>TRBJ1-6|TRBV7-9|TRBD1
TGTGCCAGCGCCTTAGGACAGGGGAATTCACCCCTCCACTTT
CASALGQGNSPLHF
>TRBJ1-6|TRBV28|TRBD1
TGTGCCAGCAGATCCATATTTGACAGGGAGGATAATTCACCCCTCCACTTT
CASRSIFDREDNSPLHF
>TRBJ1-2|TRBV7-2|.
TGTGCCAGCAGCCCCTCGGCAGGGGACTATGGCTACACCTTC
CASSPSAGDYGYTF
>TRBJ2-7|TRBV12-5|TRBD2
TGTGCTAGTGGTTTGGACCGGTTTAGCGGGACCCCTCGGGAGCAGTACTTC
CASGLDRFSGTPREQYF